This is a list of T cell receptor beta chains from one sample in a study of siplizumab effects on memory and regulatory T cells. Clones were sequenced by immunoSEQ multiplex PCR, and TCRdb holds only the in-frame ones, with some missing. The sample contains about 98,000 clones, roughly 90% of which appear only once. Sequencing was performed on CD4+ T cells sorted from blood. The source of these receptors is a human donor in good health. Both conserved end residues are part of each CDR3. Each record gives: clone size, V gene, J gene, D gene, CDR3 DNA, CDR3 protein. D genes are given only for firm matches. Clone size appears in some rows only: once, few, many, or a class for an expanded clone.

clone size: -
V gene: TRBV28
J gene: TRBJ2-2
D gene: -
CDR3 DNA: TGTGCCAGCAGTTCGCCGGCCGGGACGAACACCGGGGAGCTGTTTTTT
CDR3 protein: CASSSPAGTNTGELFF

clone size: -
V gene: TRBV23-1
J gene: TRBJ2-6
D gene: -
CDR3 DNA: TGCGCCAGCAGTCAATATCGGGACCCAAAGGGTCCTGGGGCCAACGTCCTGACTTTC
CDR3 protein: CASSQYRDPKGPGANVLTF

clone size: -
V gene: TRBV28
J gene: TRBJ2-7
D gene: TRBD2
CDR3 DNA: TGTGCCAGCAATTCCCCCAGCGGGGGATCCCACGAGCAGTACTTC
CDR3 protein: CASNSPSGGSHEQYF

clone size: once
V gene: TRBV6-5
J gene: TRBJ2-7
D gene: -
CDR3 DNA: TGTGCCAGCAGTTACTCGTCTTTGGGCTCCTACGAGCAGTACTTC
CDR3 protein: CASSYSSLGSYEQYF

clone size: once
V gene: TRBV27
J gene: TRBJ1-4
D gene: TRBD1
CDR3 DNA: TGTGCCAGCTTGGGACAGGGTCAAGAAAAACTGTTTTTT
CDR3 protein: CASLGQGQEKLFF

clone size: -
V gene: TRBV28
J gene: TRBJ1-2
D gene: TRBD1
CDR3 DNA: TGTGCCAGCAGTAACCCAGGGGGGAGAGGCTATGGCTACACCTTC
CDR3 protein: CASSNPGGRGYGYTF

clone size: -
V gene: TRBV7-2
J gene: TRBJ1-5
D gene: -
CDR3 DNA: TGTGCCAGCAGCTTACAGGGCCGCTATAGCAATCAGCCCCAGCATTTT
CDR3 protein: CASSLQGRYSNQPQHF

clone size: -
V gene: TRBV4-2
J gene: TRBJ2-7
D gene: TRBD2
CDR3 DNA: TGTGCCAGCAGCCCAGGGCGAGGACTAGACCAAGGATACGAGCAGTACTTC
CDR3 protein: CASSPGRGLDQGYEQYF

clone size: -
V gene: TRBV19
J gene: TRBJ1-2
D gene: -
CDR3 DNA: TGTGCCAGTAGTATAGACCACGGTAGGGCCTTGGATGGCTACACCTTC
CDR3 protein: CASSIDHGRALDGYTF

clone size: -
V gene: TRBV18
J gene: TRBJ2-3
D gene: -
CDR3 DNA: TGTGCCAGCTCACCAACTACCTCCTGGACGCAGTATTTT
CDR3 protein: CASSPTTSWTQYF

clone size: -
V gene: TRBV11-2
J gene: TRBJ2-4
D gene: TRBD2
CDR3 DNA: TGTGCCAGCAGCTTTTCCTGGCGGGAGCCCAACATTCAGTACTTC
CDR3 protein: CASSFSWREPNIQYF

clone size: -
V gene: TRBV7-9
J gene: TRBJ2-5
D gene: TRBD1
CDR3 DNA: TGTGCCAGCAGCCGAGATGGGGACAGCCAAGAGACCCAGTACTTC
CDR3 protein: CASSRDGDSQETQYF

clone size: -
V gene: TRBV15
J gene: TRBJ2-1
D gene: -
CDR3 DNA: TGTGCCACCAGCAGAGGACAGGTGGGGGGTGATGAGCAGTTCTTC
CDR3 protein: CATSRGQVGGDEQFF